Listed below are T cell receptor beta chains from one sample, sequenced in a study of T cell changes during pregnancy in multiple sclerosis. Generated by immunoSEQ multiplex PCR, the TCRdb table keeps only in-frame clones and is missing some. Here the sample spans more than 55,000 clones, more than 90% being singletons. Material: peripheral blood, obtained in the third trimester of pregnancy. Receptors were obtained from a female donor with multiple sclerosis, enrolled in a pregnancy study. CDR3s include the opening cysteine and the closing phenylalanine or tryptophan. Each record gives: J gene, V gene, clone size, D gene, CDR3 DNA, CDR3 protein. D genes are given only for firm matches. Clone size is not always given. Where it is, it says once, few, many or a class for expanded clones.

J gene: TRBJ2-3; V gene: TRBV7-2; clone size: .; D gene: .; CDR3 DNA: TGTGCCAGCAGCTCGGACAGAAAGCAGTATTTT; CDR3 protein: CASSSDRKQYF
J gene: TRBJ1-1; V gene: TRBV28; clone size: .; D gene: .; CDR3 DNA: TGTGCCAGCAGTTTTCAGGGCCCAAAGGAAGCTTTCTTT; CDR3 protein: CASSFQGPKEAFF
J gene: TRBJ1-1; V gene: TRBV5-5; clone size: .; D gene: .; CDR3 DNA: TGTGCCAGCAGCTTGACGGGGAAGCGGGACACTGAAGCTTTCTTT; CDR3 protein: CASSLTGKRDTEAFF
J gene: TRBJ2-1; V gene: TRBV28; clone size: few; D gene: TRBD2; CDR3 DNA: TGTGCCAGCAGTTCCCGACTAGCGCAAGAGAACAATGAGCAGTTCTTC; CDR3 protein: CASSSRLAQENNEQFF
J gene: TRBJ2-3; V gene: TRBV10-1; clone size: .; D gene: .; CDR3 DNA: TGCGCCAGTTCCCCTAGCACAGATACGCAGTATTTT; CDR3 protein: CASSPSTDTQYF
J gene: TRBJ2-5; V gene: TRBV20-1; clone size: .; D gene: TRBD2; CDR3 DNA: TGCAGTGCTGAGCGGGAGGTGACCCAGTACTTC; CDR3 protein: CSAEREVTQYF
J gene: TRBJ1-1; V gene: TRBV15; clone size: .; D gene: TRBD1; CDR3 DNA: TGTGCCACCAGCAGAGGGTTTCCGGGACAGGGGTACACTGAAGCTTTCTTT; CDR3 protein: CATSRGFPGQGYTEAFF
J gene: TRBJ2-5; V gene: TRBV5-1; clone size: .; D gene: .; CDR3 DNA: TGCGCCAGCAGCAGAGAAGAGACCCAGTACTTC; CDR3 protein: CASSREETQYF
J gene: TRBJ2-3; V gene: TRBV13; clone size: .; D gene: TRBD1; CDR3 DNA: TGTGCCAGCAGCGGAACAGGGGTACATACGCAGTATTTT; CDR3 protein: CASSGTGVHTQYF
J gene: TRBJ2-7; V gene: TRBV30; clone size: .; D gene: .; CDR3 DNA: TGTGCCTGGAGTGTCAAAACCTACGAGCAGTACTTC; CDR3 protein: CAWSVKTYEQYF
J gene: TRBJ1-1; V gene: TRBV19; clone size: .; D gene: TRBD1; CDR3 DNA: TGTGCCAGTAGTATCAAGGGCGACAGGGCGGCTGAAGCTTTCTTT; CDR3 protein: CASSIKGDRAAEAFF
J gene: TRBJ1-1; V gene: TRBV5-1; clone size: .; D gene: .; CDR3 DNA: TGCGCCAGCAGCACCCGGGCCGGGGATACTGAAGCTTTCTTT; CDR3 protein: CASSTRAGDTEAFF
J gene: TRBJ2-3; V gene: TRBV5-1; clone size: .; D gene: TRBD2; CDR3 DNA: TGCGCCAGCAGTCATAAACTAGCGGGAGGTATAACTGGAATCACAGATACGCAGTATTTT; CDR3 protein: CASSHKLAGGITGITDTQYF
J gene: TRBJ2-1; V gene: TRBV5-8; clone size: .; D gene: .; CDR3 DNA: TGTGCCAGCGGGAGATACAATGAGCAGTTCTTC; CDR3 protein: CASGRYNEQFF
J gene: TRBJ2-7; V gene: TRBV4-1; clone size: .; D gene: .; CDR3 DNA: TGCGCCAGCAGCCAAGTCGAGGGCAGAGCCCCCTACGAGCAGTACTTC; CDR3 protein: CASSQVEGRAPYEQYF
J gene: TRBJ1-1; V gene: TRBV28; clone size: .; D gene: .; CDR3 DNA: TGTGCCAGCAGGACCGGGAGACGGACTGAAGCTTTCTTT; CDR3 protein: CASRTGRRTEAFF
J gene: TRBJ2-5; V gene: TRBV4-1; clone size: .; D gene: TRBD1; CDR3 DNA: TGCGCCAGCAGCCAAGGGGACAGGGGGTATCAAGAGACCCAGTACTTC; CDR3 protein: CASSQGDRGYQETQYF
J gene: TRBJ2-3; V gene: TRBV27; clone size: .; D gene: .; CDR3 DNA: TGTGCCAGCAGTTTTGACTTGGAGACACTCAGGGGTACAGATACGCAGTATTTT; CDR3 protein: CASSFDLETLRGTDTQYF
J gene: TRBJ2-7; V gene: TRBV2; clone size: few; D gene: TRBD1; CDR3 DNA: TGTGCCAGCAGAGGGACAGGGCCGTACGAGCAGTACTTC; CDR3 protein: CASRGTGPYEQYF
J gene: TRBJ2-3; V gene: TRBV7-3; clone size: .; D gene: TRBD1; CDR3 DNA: TGTGCCAGCAGCCGGACCCGGGACAGGGCCACGCAGTATTTT; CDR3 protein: CASSRTRDRATQYF
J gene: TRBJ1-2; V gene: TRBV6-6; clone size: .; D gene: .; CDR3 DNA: TGTGCCAGCAGTTACGATAACAGGGCAAACTATGGCTACACCTTC; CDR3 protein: CASSYDNRANYGYTF
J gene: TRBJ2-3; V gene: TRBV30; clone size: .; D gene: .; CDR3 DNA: TGTGCCTGCCAGGGGAACGCAGATACGCAGTATTTT; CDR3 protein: CACQGNADTQYF
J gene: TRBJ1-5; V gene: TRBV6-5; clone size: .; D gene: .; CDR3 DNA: TGTGCCAGCAGCCCTGGGACACACGATCAGCCCCAGCATTTT; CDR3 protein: CASSPGTHDQPQHF
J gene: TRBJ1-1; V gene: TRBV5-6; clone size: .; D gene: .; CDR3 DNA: TGTGCCAGCAGCTTTTTTTTCCAGGGGATGACTGAAGCTTTCTTT; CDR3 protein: CASSFFFQGMTEAFF
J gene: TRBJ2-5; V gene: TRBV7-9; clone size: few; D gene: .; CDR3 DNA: TGTGCCAGCAGCTCTCCGTTAGAGACCCAGTACTTC; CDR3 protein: CASSSPLETQYF
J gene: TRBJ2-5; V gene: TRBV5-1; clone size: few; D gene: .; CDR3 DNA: TGCGCCAGCAGCTTGGTCGGGGGTCCAGAGACCCAGTACTTC; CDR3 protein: CASSLVGGPETQYF
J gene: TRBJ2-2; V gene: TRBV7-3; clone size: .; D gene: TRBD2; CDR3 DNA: TGTGCCAGCAGCTTTACTAGCGGGAGCTACACCGGGGAGCTGTTTTTT; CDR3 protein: CASSFTSGSYTGELFF
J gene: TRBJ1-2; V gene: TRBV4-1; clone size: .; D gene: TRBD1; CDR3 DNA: TGCGCCAGCAGCCAAGTAAGATTAGGACAGGGGGCGCTTTACACCTTC; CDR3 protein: CASSQVRLGQGALYTF
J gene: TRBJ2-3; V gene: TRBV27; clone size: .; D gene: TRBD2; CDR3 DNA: TGTGCCAGCAGTAGGACTAGCGCAGATACGCAGTATTTT; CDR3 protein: CASSRTSADTQYF
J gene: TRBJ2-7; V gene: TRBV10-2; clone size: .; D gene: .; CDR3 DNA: TGCGCCAGCGGAGGGGAGCAGTACTTC; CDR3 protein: CASGGEQYF
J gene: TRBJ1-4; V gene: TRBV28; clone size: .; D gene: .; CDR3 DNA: TGTGCCAGCAGCCATGGACAGAACTATGAAAAACTGTTTTTT; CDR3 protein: CASSHGQNYEKLFF
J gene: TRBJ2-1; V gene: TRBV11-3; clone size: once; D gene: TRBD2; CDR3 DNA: TGTGCCAGCAGCTTAGCCCCCTATAGCGGGAGGCCGGCAGATGAGCAGTTCTTC; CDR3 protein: CASSLAPYSGRPADEQFF
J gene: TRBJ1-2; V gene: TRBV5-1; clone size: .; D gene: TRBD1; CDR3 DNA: TGCGCCAGCAGCAGGGGCGGACAGGGAATGTATGGCTACACCTTC; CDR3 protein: CASSRGGQGMYGYTF
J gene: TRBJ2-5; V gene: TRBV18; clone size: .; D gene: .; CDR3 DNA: TGTGCCAGCTCACCCTATCAGGGTTCTGGGGAGACCCAGTACTTC; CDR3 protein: CASSPYQGSGETQYF
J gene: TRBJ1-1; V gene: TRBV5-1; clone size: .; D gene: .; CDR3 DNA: TGCGCCAGCAGCTTGGAGGCGGCAGGAGGCCCCGCTGAAGCTTTCTTT; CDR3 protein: CASSLEAAGGPAEAFF
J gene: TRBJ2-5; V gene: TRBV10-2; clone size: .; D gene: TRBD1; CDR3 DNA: TGCGCCAGCAGGGGTTCGGCAGGGGGTCTTTTAGGAGAGACCCAGTACTTC; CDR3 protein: CASRGSAGGLLGETQYF
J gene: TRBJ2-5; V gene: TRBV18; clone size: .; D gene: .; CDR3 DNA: TGTGCCAGCTCACCGCCCGGGGGTGCAGAGACCCAGTACTTC; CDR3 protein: CASSPPGGAETQYF
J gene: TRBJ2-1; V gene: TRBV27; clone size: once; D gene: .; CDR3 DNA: TGTGCCAGCAGGGCCGGGATGCGATCATACAATGAGCAGTTCTTC; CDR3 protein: CASRAGMRSYNEQFF
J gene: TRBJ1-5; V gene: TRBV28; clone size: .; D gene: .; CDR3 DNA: TGTGCCAGCAGTTCCACGAGGAGGAGCAATCAGCCCCAGCATTTT; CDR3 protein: CASSSTRRSNQPQHF
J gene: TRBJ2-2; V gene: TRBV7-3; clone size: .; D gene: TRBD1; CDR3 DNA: TGTGCCAGCAGCCGGAGGACAGGGACGAACACCGGGGAGCTGTTTTTT; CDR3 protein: CASSRRTGTNTGELFF